The 8 T cell receptor beta chains reported below all come from one sample, sequenced in a study of blood T cell repertoires in COVID-19. Profiled with immunoSEQ multiplex PCR; TCRdb holds only in-frame clones, not every one. The table lists under 450,000 clones, more than 75% of them singletons, with over 0.95% in the top ten. Sequenced sample: peripheral blood. The receptors stem from a human donor with acute or convalescent COVID-19. The donor label of this sample is uncertain.

The chain links TRBV11-2 to TRBJ1-2, with a possible D match to TRBD1 (5 bases). The germline gives CDR1 SGHAT, CDR2 FQNNGV. The CDR3 runs 15 residues. Trimming removed 7 bases at V and 6 bases at J, with 21 bases between. Here the CDR3 reads CASTNSGARRDGYTF. The CDR3 DNA is TGTGCCAGCACCAATTCCGGGGCCAGGAGGGATGGCTACACCTTC.

The rearrangement joins TRBV19 to TRBJ1-6; tentatively, D is TRBD1 (5 bases). With 9 bases removed from V and 1 base from J, the gap between germline ends came to 7 bases. This CDR3 spans 13 amino acids. Germline V CDR1 and CDR2: LNHDA, SQIVND (reference sequence). CDR3 in DNA: TGTGCCAGCAGGGTGTCCTATAATTCACCCCTCCACTTT. Its protein is CASRVSYNSPLHF. Full variable domain (remainder filled in from reference TRBV19 and TRBJ1-6): DGGITQSPKYLFRKEGQNVTLSCEQNLNHDAMYWYRQDPGQGLRLIYYSQIVNDFQKGDIAEGYSVSREKKESFPLTVTSAQKNPTAFYLCASRVSYNSPLHFGNGTRLTVT.

A single count supports this clone. CDR3 region: CASSPLAGAYNEQFF. CDR3 DNA: TGTGCCAGCAGCCCCCTAGCGGGAGCCTACAATGAGCAGTTCTTC. The V gene is TRBV7-2, the J gene TRBJ2-1, with 10 bases lining up with TRBD2. Germline V gene data show CDR1 as SGHTA and CDR2 as FQGNSA. The junction had 3 bases not matched to a gene; V was cut back by 5 bases and J by 2 bases. The CDR3 loop spans 15 amino acids.

The CDR3 protein is CATNDRGGPRLTEAFF. CDR3 bases: TGTGCCACCAATGACAGGGGAGGTCCGAGACTCACTGAAGCTTTCTTT. The gene calls are TRBV19 and TRBJ1-1; 8 bases fit TRBD1. The CDR3 has 16 residues. The V gene's germline CDR1 is LNHDA and CDR2 SQIVND (reference sequence). V shed 10 bases, J shed 4 bases, and the junction held 17 bases outside the gene matches.

Only one count was recorded for this clone. The chain is built from TRBV15 and TRBJ1-6; D gene uncertain. This CDR3 spans 15 amino acids. V was cut by 0 bases and J by 11 bases, with 14 bases left in between. Germline V lookup: CDR1 LNHNV, CDR2 YYDKDF (reference sequence). CDR3 DNA sequence: TGTGCCACCAGCAGAGATACGGCAGCAGGAACACCCCTCCACTTT. Its protein product is CATSRDTAAGTPLHF. The full variable domain, its missing parts supplied by reference TRBV15 and TRBJ1-6, is DAMVIQNPRYQVTQFGKPVTLSCSQTLNHNVMYWYQQKSSQAPKLLFHYYDKDFNNEADTPDNFQSRRPNTSFCFLDIRSPGLGDTAMYLCATSRDTAAGTPLHFGNGTRLTVT.

This clone was detected only once. J is TRBJ1-1 and V is TRBV2; the D is unclear. The V gene's germline CDR1 is SNHLY and CDR2 FYNNEI. The V end lost 7 bases, the J end lost 6 bases, and 15 bases lay between the germline ends. CDR3 length: 13 amino acids. CDR3 sequence: CASTVGNWAEAFF. The CDR3 region has the DNA TGTGCCAGCACGGTCGGGAATTGGGCTGAAGCTTTCTTT.

The V gene is TRBV5-5, the J gene TRBJ1-5, with D unclear. With 7 bases removed from V and 0 bases from J, the gap between germline ends came to 11 bases. Germline V gene data show CDR1 as SGHKS and CDR2 as YYEKEE (reference sequence). CDR3 length: 14 amino acids. The CDR3 DNA reads TGTGCCAGCTCTTCTAGGAATAGCAATCAGCCCCAGCATTTT. Encoded protein: CASSSRNSNQPQHF.

V is TRBV28 and J is TRBJ1-1; 9 bases are shared with TRBD1. CDR1 is MDHEN and CDR2 is SYDVKM in the germline V gene. With V trimmed by 7 bases and J by 5 bases, 11 bases remained unmatched. The CDR3 is made up of 15 amino acids. CDR3 nucleotide sequence: TGTGCCAGCACCAAACAAACAGGGGGCCGGACTGAAGCTTTCTTT. Protein: CASTKQTGGRTEAFF.